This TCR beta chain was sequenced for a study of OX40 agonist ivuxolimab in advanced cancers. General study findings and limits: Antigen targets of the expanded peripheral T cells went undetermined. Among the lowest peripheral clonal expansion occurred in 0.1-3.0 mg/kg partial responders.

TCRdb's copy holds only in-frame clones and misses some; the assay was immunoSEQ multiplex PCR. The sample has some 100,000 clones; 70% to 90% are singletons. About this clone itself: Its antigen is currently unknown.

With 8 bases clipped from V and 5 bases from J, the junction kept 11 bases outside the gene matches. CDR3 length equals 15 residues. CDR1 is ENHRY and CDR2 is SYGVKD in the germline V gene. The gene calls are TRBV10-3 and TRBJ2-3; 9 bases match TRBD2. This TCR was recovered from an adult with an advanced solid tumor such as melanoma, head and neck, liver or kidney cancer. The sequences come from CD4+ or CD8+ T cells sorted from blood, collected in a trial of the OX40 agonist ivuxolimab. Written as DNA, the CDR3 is TGTGCCATCGGGCCAGTAGCGGGAGTCGGAGATACGCAGTATTTT. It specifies CAIGPVAGVGDTQYF.